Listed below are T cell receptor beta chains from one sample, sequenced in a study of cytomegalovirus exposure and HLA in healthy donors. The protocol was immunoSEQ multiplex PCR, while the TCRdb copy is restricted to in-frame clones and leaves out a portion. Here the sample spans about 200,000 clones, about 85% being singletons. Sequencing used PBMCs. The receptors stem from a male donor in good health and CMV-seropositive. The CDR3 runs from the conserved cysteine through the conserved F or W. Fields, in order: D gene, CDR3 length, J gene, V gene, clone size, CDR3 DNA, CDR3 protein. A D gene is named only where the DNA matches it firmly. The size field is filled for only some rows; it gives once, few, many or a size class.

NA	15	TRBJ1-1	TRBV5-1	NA	TGCGCCAGCAGCCCAAACAGGGCGGCTGGCACTGAAGCTTTCTTT	CASSPNRAAGTEAFF
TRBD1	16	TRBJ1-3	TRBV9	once	TGTGCCAGCAGCTCCTCGGGACAGCTCTCTGGAAACACCATATATTTT	CASSSSGQLSGNTIYF
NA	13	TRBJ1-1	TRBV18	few	TGTGCCAGCTCACCACCCGTCCCCACTGAAGCTTTCTTT	CASSPPVPTEAFF
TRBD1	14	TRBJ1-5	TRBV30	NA	TGTGCCTGGACCTCCGGGACAGGGTCTCAGCCCCAGCATTTT	CAWTSGTGSQPQHF
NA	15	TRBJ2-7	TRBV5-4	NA	TGTGCCAGCAGCTTCCCAGGGGTCGACTCCTACGAGCAGTACTTC	CASSFPGVDSYEQYF
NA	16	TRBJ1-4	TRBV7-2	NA	TGTGCCAGCAGACCACATAGAGGAGCAACTAATGAAAAACTGTTTTTT	CASRPHRGATNEKLFF
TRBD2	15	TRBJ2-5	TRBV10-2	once	TGCGCCAGCAGTGAGAGCGGGGGGGTCTCAGAGACCCAGTACTTC	CASSESGGVSETQYF
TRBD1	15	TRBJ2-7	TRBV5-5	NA	TGTGCCAGCAGTGAAACCGGGACAGGGGGGTATGAGCAGTACTTC	CASSETGTGGYEQYF
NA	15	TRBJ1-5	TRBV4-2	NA	TGTGCCAGCAGCCAAGAATCAGGAAGCAATCAGCCCCAGCATTTT	CASSQESGSNQPQHF
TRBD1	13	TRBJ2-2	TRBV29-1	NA	TGCAGCGCCGGGACAGCTAACACCGGGGAGCTGTTTTTT	CSAGTANTGELFF
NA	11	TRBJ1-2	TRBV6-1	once	TGTGCCAGCGCTGAAGGAGGTGGCTACACCTTC	CASAEGGGYTF
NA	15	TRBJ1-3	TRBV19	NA	TGTGCCAGTAGCTTACCCCGGGTTCCTGGAAACACCATATATTTT	CASSLPRVPGNTIYF
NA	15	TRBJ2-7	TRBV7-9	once	TGTGCCAGCAGCTTAGCCACAGGCCTTATCTACGAGCAGTACTTC	CASSLATGLIYEQYF
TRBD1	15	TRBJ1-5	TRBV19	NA	TGTGCCAGTAGCGCCGGGACAGTGGGGTTGGGGCCCCAGCATTTT	CASSAGTVGLGPQHF
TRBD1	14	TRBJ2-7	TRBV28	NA	TGTGCCAGCATTTTGACAGGGGGAAGTGGTGAGCAGTACTTC	CASILTGGSGEQYF
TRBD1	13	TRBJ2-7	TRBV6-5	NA	TGTGCCAGCGCGTGGGACAGGGAAAACGAGCAGTACTTC	CASAWDRENEQYF
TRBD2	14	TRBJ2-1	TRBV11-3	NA	TGTGCCAGCAGACCTAGCGGGCCAAACAATGAGCAGTTCTTC	CASRPSGPNNEQFF
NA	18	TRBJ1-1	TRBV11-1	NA	TGTGCCAGCAGCTTAGTTAGCGTATCCTACGTCCTGAACACTGAAGCTTTCTTT	CASSLVSVSYVLNTEAFF
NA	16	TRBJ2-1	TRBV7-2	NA	TGTGCCAGCAGCTTAAGTCGGGGGATAACCTACAATGAGCAGTTCTTC	CASSLSRGITYNEQFF
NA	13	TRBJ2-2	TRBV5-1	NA	TGCGCCAGCAGCTTGGGACAGGACGGGGAGCTGTTTTTT	CASSLGQDGELFF
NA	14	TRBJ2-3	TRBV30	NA	TGTGCCTGGAGTGAGGGGCAGCACACAGATACGCAGTATTTT	CAWSEGQHTDTQYF
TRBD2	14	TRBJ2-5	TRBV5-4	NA	TGTGCCAGCAGCCCAGGACTAGGGGAAGAGACCCAGTACTTC	CASSPGLGEETQYF
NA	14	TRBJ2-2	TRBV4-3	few	TGCGCCAGCAGCCAAGAACTGGGGCCCGGGGAGCTGTTTTTT	CASSQELGPGELFF
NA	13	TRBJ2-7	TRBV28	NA	TGTGCCAGCATCGCCAATGGCCCCTACGAGCAGTACTTC	CASIANGPYEQYF
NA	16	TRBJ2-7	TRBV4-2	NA	TGTGCCAGCAGCCCCAGAGGCGGCAGGGGCTCCTACGAGCAGTACTTC	CASSPRGGRGSYEQYF
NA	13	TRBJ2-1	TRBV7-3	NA	TGTGCCAGCAGCTTAGCAGGGGCACGTGAGCAGTTCTTC	CASSLAGAREQFF
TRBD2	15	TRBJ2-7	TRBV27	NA	TGTGCCAGCAGTTTCGATAGCGGGGGCTCCTACGAGCAGTACTTC	CASSFDSGGSYEQYF
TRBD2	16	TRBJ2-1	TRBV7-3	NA	TGTGCCAGCAGTCCGGGACTAGCGGGAGGCTTGAATGAGCAGTTCTTC	CASSPGLAGGLNEQFF
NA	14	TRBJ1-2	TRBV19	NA	TGTGCCAGTCGAGAGCGGGCGCGGAGTGGTGGCTACACCTTC	CASRERARSGGYTF
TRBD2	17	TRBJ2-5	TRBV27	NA	TGTGCCAGCAGTTTAATCTATAGCGGGGGCGACCAAGAGACCCAGTACTTC	CASSLIYSGGDQETQYF